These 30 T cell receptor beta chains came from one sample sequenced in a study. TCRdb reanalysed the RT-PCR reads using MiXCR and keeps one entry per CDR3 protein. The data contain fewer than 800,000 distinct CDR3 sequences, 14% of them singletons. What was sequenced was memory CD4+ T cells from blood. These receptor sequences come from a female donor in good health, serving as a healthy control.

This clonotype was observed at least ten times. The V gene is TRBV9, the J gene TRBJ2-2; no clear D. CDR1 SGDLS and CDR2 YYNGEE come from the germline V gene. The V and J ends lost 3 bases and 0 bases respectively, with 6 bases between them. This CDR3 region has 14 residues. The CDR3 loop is CASSASTNTGELFF. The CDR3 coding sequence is TGTGCCAGCAGCGCCTCTACGAACACCGGGGAGCTGTTTTTT.

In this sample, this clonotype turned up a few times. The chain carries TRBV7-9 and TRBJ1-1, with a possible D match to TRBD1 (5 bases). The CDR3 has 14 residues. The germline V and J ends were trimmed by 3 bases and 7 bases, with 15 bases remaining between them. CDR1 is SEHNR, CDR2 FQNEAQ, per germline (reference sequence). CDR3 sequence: CASSFGDGHHEAFF. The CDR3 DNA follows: TGTGCCAGCAGCTTCGGGGACGGGCATCATGAAGCTTTCTTT.

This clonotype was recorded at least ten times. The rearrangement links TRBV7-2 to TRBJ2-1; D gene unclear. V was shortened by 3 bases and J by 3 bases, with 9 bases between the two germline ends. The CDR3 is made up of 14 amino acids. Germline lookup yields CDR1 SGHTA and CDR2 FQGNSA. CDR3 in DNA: TGTGCCAGCAGCTTCACAGTGGGCTACAATGAGCAGTTCTTC. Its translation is CASSFTVGYNEQFF.

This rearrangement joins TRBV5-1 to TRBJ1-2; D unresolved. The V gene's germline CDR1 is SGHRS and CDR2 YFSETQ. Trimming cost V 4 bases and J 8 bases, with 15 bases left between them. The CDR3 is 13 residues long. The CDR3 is CASSQGPGSGYTF. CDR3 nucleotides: TGCGCCAGCAGCCAAGGACCGGGCTCGGGCTACACCTTC. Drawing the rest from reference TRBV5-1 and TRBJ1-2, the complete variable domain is KAGVTQTPRYLIKTRGQQVTLSCSPISGHRSVSWYQQTPGQGLQFLFEYFSETQRNKGNFPGRFSGRQFSNSRSEMNVSTLELGDSALYLCASSQGPGSGYTFGSGTRLTVV.

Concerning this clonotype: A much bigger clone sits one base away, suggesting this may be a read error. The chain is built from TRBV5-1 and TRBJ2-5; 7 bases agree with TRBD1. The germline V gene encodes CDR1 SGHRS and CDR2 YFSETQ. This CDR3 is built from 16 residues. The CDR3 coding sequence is TGCGCCACCAGCTTGGTGGTAGACAGGGTGAGAGAGACCCAGTACTTC. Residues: CATSLVVDRVRETQYF.

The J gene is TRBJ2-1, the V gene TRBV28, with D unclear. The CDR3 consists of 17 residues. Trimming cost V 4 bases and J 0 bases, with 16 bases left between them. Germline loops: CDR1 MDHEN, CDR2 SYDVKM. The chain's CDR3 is CASSSPSSQSSYNEQFF. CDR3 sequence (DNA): TGTGCCAGCAGTTCTCCATCCTCGCAGAGCTCCTACAATGAGCAGTTCTTC.

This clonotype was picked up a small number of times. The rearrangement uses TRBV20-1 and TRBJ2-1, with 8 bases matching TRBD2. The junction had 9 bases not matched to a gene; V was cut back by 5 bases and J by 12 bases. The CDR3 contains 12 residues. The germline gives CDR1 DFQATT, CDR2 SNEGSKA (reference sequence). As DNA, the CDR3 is TGCAGTGCTCACGTCTCGGGAGGGAGGCAGTTCTTC. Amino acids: CSAHVSGGRQFF.

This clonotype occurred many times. The CDR3 region has the DNA TGCAGTGCTAGCTTAAAGAGCACAGATACGCAGTATTTT. Its protein is CSASLKSTDTQYF. The V and J genes are TRBV20-1 and TRBJ2-3, with unresolved D. The CDR3 loop spans 13 amino acids. Trimming removed 3 bases at V and 0 bases at J, with 7 bases between. Germline V CDR1 and CDR2: DFQATT, SNEGSKA (reference sequence).

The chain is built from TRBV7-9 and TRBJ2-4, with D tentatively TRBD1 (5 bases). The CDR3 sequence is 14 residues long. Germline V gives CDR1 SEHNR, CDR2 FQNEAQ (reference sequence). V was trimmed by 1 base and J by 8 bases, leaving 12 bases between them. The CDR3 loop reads CASSLVDTEDIQYF. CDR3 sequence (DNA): TGTGCCAGCAGCTTAGTGGACACCGAGGACATTCAGTACTTC.

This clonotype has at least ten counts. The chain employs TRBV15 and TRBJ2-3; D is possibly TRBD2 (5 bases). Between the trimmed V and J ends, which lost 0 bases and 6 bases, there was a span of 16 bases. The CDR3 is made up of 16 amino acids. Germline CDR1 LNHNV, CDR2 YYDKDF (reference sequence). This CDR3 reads CATSRDQSGLGDTQYF. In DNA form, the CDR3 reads TGTGCCACCAGCAGAGATCAAAGCGGCTTAGGGGATACGCAGTATTTT.

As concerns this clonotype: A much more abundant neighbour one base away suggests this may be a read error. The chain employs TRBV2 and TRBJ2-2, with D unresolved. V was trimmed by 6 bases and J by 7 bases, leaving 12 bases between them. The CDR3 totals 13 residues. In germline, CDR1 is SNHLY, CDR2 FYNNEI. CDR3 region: CASRWSDRGELFF. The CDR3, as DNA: TGTGCCAGCAGGTGGAGCGACCGCGGGGAGCTGTTTTTT. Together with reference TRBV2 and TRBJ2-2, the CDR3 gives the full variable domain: EPEVTQTPSHQVTQMGQEVILRCVPISNHLYFYWYRQILGQKVEFLVSFYNNEISEKSEIFDDQFSVERPDGSNFTLKIRSTKLEDSAMYFCASRWSDRGELFFGEGSRLTVL.

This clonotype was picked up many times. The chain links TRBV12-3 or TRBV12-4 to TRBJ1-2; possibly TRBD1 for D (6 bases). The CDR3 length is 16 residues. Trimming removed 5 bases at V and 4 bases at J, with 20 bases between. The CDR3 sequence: CASSLLLQGGGYGYTF. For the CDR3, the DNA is TGTGCCAGCAGTCTCCTTCTACAGGGAGGAGGCTATGGCTACACCTTC.

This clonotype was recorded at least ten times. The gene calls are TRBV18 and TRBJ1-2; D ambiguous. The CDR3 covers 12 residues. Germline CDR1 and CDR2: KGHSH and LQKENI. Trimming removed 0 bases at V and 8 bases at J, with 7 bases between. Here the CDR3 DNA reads TGTGCCAGCTCACCACCGAGTGGCGGCTACACCTTC. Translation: CASSPPSGGYTF. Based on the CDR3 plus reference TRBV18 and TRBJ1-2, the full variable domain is NAGVMQNPRHLVRRRGQEARLRCSPMKGHSHVYWYRQLPEEGLKFMVYLQKENIIDESGMPKERFSAEFPKEGPSILRIQQVVRGDSAAYFCASSPPSGGYTFGSGTRLTVV.

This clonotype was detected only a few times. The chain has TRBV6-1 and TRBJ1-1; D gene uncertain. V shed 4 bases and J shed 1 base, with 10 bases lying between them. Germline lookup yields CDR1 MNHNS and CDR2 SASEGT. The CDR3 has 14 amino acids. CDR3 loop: CASSVTQTNTEAFF. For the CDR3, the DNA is TGTGCCAGCAGTGTAACCCAAACGAACACTGAAGCTTTCTTT.

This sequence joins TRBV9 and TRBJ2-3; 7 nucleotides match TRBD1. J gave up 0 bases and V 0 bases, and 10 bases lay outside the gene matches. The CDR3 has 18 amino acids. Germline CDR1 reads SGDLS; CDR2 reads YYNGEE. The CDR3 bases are TGTGCCAGCAGCGTAGGATTGGTACGGGACAGAAGCACAGATACGCAGTATTTT. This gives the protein CASSVGLVRDRSTDTQYF.

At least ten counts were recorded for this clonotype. The CDR3 region is CASSLSMGGFTYNEQFF. CDR3 coding DNA: TGTGCCAGCAGTCTAAGCATGGGGGGCTTCACCTACAATGAGCAGTTCTTC. This chain connects TRBV6-5 to TRBJ2-1; D tentatively fits TRBD1 or TRBD2 (6 bases each). Germline CDR1 reads MNHEY; CDR2 reads SVGAGI. This CDR3 contains 17 residues. The V gene lost 5 bases and the J gene lost 2 bases, with 19 bases spanning the gap.

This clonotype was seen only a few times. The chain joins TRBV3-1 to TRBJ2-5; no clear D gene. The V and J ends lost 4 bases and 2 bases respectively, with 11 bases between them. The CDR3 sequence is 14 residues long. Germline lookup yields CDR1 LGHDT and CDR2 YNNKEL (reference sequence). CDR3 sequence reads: CASSPTSTQETQYF. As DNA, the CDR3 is TGTGCCAGCAGCCCAACCTCGACTCAAGAGACCCAGTACTTC.

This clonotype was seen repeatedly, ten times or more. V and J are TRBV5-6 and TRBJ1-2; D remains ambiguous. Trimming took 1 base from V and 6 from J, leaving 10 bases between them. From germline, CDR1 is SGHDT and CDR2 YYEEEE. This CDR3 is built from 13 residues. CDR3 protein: CASSLRPPNGYTF. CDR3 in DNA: TGTGCCAGCAGCTTGAGGCCTCCAAATGGCTACACCTTC.

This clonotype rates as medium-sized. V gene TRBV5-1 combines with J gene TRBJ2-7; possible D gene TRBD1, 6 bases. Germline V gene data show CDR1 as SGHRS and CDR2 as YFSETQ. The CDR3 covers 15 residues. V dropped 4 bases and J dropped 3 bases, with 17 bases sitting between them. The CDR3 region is CASSPQPGQIYEQYF. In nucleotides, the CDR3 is TGCGCCAGCAGCCCTCAACCTGGACAGATCTACGAGCAGTACTTC. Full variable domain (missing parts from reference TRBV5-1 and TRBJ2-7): KAGVTQTPRYLIKTRGQQVTLSCSPISGHRSVSWYQQTPGQGLQFLFEYFSETQRNKGNFPGRFSGRQFSNSRSEMNVSTLELGDSALYLCASSPQPGQIYEQYFGPGTRLTVT.

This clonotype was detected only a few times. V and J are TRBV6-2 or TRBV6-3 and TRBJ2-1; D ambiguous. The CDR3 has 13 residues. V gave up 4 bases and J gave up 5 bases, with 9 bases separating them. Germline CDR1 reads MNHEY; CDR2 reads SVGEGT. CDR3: CASSFGFNNEQFF. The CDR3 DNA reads TGTGCCAGCAGTTTCGGGTTTAACAATGAGCAGTTCTTC.

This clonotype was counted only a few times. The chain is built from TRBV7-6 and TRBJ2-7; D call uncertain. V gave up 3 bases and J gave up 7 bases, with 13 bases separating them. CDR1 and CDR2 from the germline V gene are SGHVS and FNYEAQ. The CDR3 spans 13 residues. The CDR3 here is CASSFSGNGEQYF. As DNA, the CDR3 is TGTGCCAGCAGCTTTTCTGGCAACGGGGAGCAGTACTTC.

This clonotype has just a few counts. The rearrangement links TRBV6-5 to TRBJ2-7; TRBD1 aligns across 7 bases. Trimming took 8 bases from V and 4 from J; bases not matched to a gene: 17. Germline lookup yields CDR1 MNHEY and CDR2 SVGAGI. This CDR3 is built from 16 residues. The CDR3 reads CASRTITGTEGYEQYF. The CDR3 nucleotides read TGTGCCAGCCGAACCATTACCGGGACAGAAGGTTACGAGCAGTACTTC.

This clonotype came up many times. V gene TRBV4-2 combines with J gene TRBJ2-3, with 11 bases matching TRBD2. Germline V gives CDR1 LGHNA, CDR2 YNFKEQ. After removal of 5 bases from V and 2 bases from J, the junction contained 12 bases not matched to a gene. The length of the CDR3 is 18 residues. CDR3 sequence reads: CASSVRGGTSGVTDTQYF. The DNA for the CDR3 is TGTGCCAGCAGCGTAAGAGGGGGGACTAGCGGTGTCACAGATACGCAGTATTTT.

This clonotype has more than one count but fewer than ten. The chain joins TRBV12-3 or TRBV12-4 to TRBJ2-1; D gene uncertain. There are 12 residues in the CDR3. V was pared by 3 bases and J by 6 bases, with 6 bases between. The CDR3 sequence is CASSFSGNEQFF. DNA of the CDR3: TGTGCCAGCAGTTTTTCGGGCAATGAGCAGTTCTTC.

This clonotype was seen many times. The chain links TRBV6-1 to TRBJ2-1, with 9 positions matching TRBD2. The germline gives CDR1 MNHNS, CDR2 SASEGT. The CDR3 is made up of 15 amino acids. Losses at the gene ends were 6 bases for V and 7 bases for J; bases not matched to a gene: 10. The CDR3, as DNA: TGTGCCAGCAGACGTGGGGCTAGCGGGGAGAATGAGCAGTTCTTC. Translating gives CASRRGASGENEQFF.

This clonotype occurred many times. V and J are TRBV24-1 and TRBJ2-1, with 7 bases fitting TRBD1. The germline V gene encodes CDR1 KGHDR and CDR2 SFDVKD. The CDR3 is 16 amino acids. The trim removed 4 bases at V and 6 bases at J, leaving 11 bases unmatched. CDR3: CATSDLNRGESNEQFF. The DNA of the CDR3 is TGTGCCACCAGTGACTTAAACAGGGGTGAGAGCAATGAGCAGTTCTTC.

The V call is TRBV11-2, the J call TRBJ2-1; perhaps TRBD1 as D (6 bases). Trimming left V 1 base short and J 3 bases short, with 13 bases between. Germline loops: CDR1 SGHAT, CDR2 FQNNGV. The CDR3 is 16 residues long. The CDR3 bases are TGTGCCAGCAGCTTAGTCGCTGGACAGATCTACAATGAGCAGTTCTTC. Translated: CASSLVAGQIYNEQFF.

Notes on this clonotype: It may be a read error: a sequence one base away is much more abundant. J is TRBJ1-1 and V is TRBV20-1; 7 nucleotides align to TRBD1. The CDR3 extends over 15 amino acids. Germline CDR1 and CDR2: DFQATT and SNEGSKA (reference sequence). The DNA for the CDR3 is TGCAGCCCTAGACAGGGCGGCGGACTGAACACTGAAGCTTTCTTT. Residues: CSPRQGGGLNTEAFF.

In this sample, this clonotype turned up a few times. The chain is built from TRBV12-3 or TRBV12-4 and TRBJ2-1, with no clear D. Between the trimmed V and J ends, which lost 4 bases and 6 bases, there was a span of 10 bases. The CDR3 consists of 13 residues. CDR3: CASSWSETNEQFF. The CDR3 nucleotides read TGTGCCAGCAGTTGGTCCGAAACCAATGAGCAGTTCTTC.

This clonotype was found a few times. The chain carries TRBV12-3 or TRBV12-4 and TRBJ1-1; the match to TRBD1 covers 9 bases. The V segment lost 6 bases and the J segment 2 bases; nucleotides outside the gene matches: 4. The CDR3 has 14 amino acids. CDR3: CASRPTGGNTEAFF. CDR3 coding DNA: TGTGCCAGCAGACCAACAGGGGGCAACACTGAAGCTTTCTTT.